This TCR beta chain was recovered during a study of blood T cell repertoires in COVID-19. Overall study: Collection of acute and convalescent COVID-19 samples took place in the United States, Italy and Spain.

CDR3 size: 15 residues. Germline V gene sequence: CDR1 MDHEN, CDR2 SYDVKM. V was clipped by 1 base and J by 4 bases; unmatched bases: 4. The authors' processing: Amplification from reference gene primers served as the basis for estimated nucleated cell counts. Sequencing used immunoSEQ multiplex PCR; TCRdb keeps in-frame clones, though not all of them. That table gives V, J and clone size, and the DNA gave D and trimming. The sample carries roughly 380,000 clones, about 88% recorded once. The origin of this receptor is a woman aged 40 to 55 with COVID-19, enrolled during active disease. The sequenced sample consisted of peripheral blood. This chain uses TRBV28 with TRBJ1-5, with TRBD1 identical over 7 bases. This chain's CDR3 is CASSLLDRKNQPQHF. The CDR3 bases are TGTGCCAGCAGTTTATTGGACAGGAAGAATCAGCCCCAGCATTTT. Drawing the rest from reference TRBV28 and TRBJ1-5, the complete variable domain is DVKVTQSSRYLVKRTGEKVFLECVQDMDHENMFWYRQDPGLGLRLIYFSYDVKMKEKGDIPEGYSVSREKKERFSLILESASTNQTSMYLCASSLLDRKNQPQHFGDGTRLSIL.